Shown below are 15 T cell receptor beta chains from a single sample sequenced in a study of cytomegalovirus exposure and HLA in healthy donors. The PCR employed 60 Vbeta primers together with 13 Jbeta primers. Assay: immunoSEQ multiplex PCR; the TCRdb copy retains only in-frame clones and omits some. The sample consists of about 150,000 clones, less than 80% of them appearing once. Material: PBMCs. Source of these receptors: a female donor in good health and CMV-seropositive.

This chain uses TRBV6-1 with TRBJ2-2; D might be TRBD1 (5 bases). Germline loops: CDR1 MNHNS, CDR2 SASEGT. V gave up 2 bases and J gave up 4 bases, with 14 bases separating them. The CDR3 is 16 residues long. The CDR3 bases are TGTGCCAGCAGTGAAACCTGGGGCGTAGTCACCGGGGAGCTGTTTTTT. It yields the protein CASSETWGVVTGELFF.

This sequence joins TRBV7-2 and TRBJ1-2; a possible D gene is TRBD1 (5 bases). CDR3 size: 16 residues. Trimming removed 2 bases from V and 8 bases from J, with 21 bases in between. Germline CDR1 SGHTA, CDR2 FQGNSA. The CDR3 loop is CASSLISLGLSGGYTF. CDR3 bases: TGTGCCAGCAGCTTAATTTCTTTGGGACTTTCGGGAGGCTACACCTTC.

This sequence joins TRBV29-1 and TRBJ1-2, with unresolved D. Between the trimmed V and J ends, which lost 3 bases and 6 bases, there was a span of 14 bases. The CDR3 loop spans 13 amino acids. Germline CDR1 is SQVTM and CDR2 is ANQGSEA. CDR3 nucleotides: TGCAGCGTTGAGGCGGGTAGAGTAGATGGCTACACCTTC. It yields the protein CSVEAGRVDGYTF.

The chain links TRBV6-5 to TRBJ2-3; 10 positions agree with TRBD2. The CDR3 covers 15 residues. Trimming took 2 bases from V and 2 from J; bases not matched to a gene: 1. Looked up from germline, CDR1 is MNHEY and CDR2 is SVGAGI. CDR3 in DNA: TGTGCCAGCAGTTACAGCGGGGGGGCCACAGATACGCAGTATTTT. Its protein is CASSYSGGATDTQYF.

This clone was picked up one time. The genes are TRBV19 and TRBJ2-2; TRBD2 aligns across 13 bases. V lost 5 bases, J lost 4 bases, and 13 bases stayed unmatched. CDR3 size: 19 residues. CDR1 and CDR2 from the germline V gene are LNHDA and SQIVND (reference sequence). The DNA of the CDR3 is TGTGCCAGTAGTCTCGTCCCACTAGCGGGAGGGGTTCGCACCGGGGAGCTGTTTTTT. It is translated as CASSLVPLAGGVRTGELFF.

The J gene is TRBJ1-1, the V gene TRBV5-4; TRBD1 matches 7 bases. The V gene end was trimmed by 1 base and the J gene end by 0 bases; junction bases not matched to a gene: 6. The CDR3 totals 16 residues. Germline V CDR1 and CDR2: SGHNT, YYREEE (reference sequence). CDR3 sequence reads: CASSLFDRVMNTEAFF. DNA for the CDR3: TGTGCCAGCAGCTTGTTCGACAGGGTCATGAACACTGAAGCTTTCTTT.

The chain recombines TRBV19 with TRBJ2-7, with D unclear. Germline CDR1 LNHDA, CDR2 SQIVND (reference sequence). The CDR3 extends over 14 amino acids. Trimming removed 6 bases from V and 0 bases from J, with 12 bases in between. The CDR3 spells CASSLGGGSYEQYF. In DNA form, the CDR3 reads TGTGCCAGTAGCCTCGGCGGCGGCTCCTACGAGCAGTACTTC.

This clone was seen a single time. This sequence joins TRBV28 and TRBJ2-5, with 11 bases matching TRBD1. V was pared by 8 bases and J by 11 bases, with 22 bases of the junction left unmatched. Germline CDR1 and CDR2: MDHEN and SYDVKM. The CDR3 totals 17 residues. DNA of the CDR3: TGTGCCAGCGTGGACAGGGGGCTGAGGGGGGCAGTAGGGGAGCAGTACTTC. Amino acids: CASVDRGLRGAVGEQYF.

This clone was detected only a few times. The J gene is TRBJ1-4, the V gene TRBV29-1, with a weak D call TRBD1 (5 bases). The V gene's germline CDR1 is SQVTM and CDR2 ANQGSEA. This CDR3 region has 14 residues. V lost 4 bases and J lost 0, with 9 bases in between. CDR3 region: CSVGTGATNEKLFF. CDR3 DNA: TGCAGCGTTGGAACAGGTGCAACTAATGAAAAACTGTTTTTT.

This chain's CDR3 is CASSPFGRLNQPQHF. The CDR3 DNA sequence: TGTGCCAGCAGCCCGTTTGGGAGGCTCAATCAGCCCCAGCATTTT. The rearrangement joins TRBV7-2 to TRBJ1-5; D is unresolved. Trimming stripped 5 bases from V and 3 bases from J, with 14 bases between. The CDR3 has 15 residues. CDR1 and CDR2 from the germline V gene are SGHTA and FQGNSA.

Concerning this clone: The conserved closing phenylalanine or tryptophan is absent in this CDR3, likely reflecting a read error. This chain joins TRBV7-3 and TRBJ2-2; the D is unclear. Germline CDR1 reads SGHTA; CDR2 reads FQGTGA. The CDR3 covers 13 residues. V was pared by 5 bases and J by 6 bases, with 10 bases between. For the CDR3, the DNA is TGTGCCAGCAGCGGGATGGATCCCGGGGAGCTGTTTTCT. This encodes CASSGMDPGELFS.

V gene TRBV2 combines with J gene TRBJ1-2; 7 bases fit TRBD1. The ends lost 6 bases at V and 0 bases at J; junction bases unmatched: 16. Germline-derived CDR1 and CDR2 are SNHLY and FYNNEI. The CDR3 spans 18 residues. CDR3 residues: CASSKTGSSRQANYGYTF. The DNA for the CDR3 is TGTGCCAGCAGCAAGACAGGGTCGTCACGTCAAGCTAACTATGGCTACACCTTC.

V is TRBV7-6 and J is TRBJ2-5, with TRBD2 as a possible D gene (6 bases). CDR3 length: 12 residues. V was cut by 8 bases and J by 1 base, with 8 bases left in between. CDR1 is SGHVS and CDR2 is FNYEAQ in the germline V gene. The CDR3 loop reads CASGGLQETQYF. The CDR3 nucleotides read TGTGCCAGCGGGGGACTCCAAGAGACCCAGTACTTC.

This clone was picked up a small number of times. The chain is built from TRBV29-1 and TRBJ2-5, with a possible D match to TRBD1 (6 bases). This CDR3 region has 15 residues. Germline CDR1 is SQVTM and CDR2 is ANQGSEA. V dropped 3 bases and J dropped 1 base, with 15 bases sitting between them. CDR3 sequence reads: CSVDGPGALQETQYF. The CDR3 DNA reads as TGCAGCGTTGACGGGCCAGGGGCCCTCCAAGAGACCCAGTACTTC. Supplemented by reference TRBV29-1 and TRBJ2-5, the full variable domain reads SAVISQKPSRDICQRGTSLTIQCQVDSQVTMMFWYRQQPGQSLTLIATANQGSEATYESGFVIDKFPISRPNLTFSTLTVSNMSPEDSSIYLCSVDGPGALQETQYFGPGTRLLVL.

The rearrangement links TRBV5-1 to TRBJ1-1, with D unresolved. The ends were cut back, 1 base at V and 1 base at J, with 5 bases in the middle. This CDR3 spans 13 amino acids. In germline, CDR1 is SGHRS, CDR2 YFSETQ. Here the CDR3 reads CASSLRPNTEAFF. CDR3 bases: TGCGCCAGCAGCTTGCGTCCGAACACTGAAGCTTTCTTT.